A single sample gave rise to the 28 T cell receptor beta chains below, sequenced in a study of T cells after yellow fever vaccination. Via MiXCR, TCRdb re-called the 5' RACE reads, giving one row per CDR3 protein. Among a few hundred thousand distinct CDR3 sequences listed, around 8.1% were seen once. Specimen: PBMCs, collected roughly 47 days after the first yellow fever vaccination. Source of these receptors: a young man who received the YFV17D yellow fever vaccine.

Ten or more counts support this clonotype. This rearrangement joins TRBV5-1 to TRBJ2-5; D may be TRBD1 or TRBD2 (5 bases each). The V gene lost 6 bases and the J gene lost 5 bases, with 14 bases spanning the gap. Per germline, CDR1 SGHRS and CDR2 YFSETQ. The CDR3 is 13 residues long. The CDR3: CASNLGVGETQYF. The CDR3 DNA sequence: TGCGCCAGCAACCTGGGGGTCGGGGAGACCCAGTACTTC. Full variable domain (missing parts from reference TRBV5-1 and TRBJ2-5): KAGVTQTPRYLIKTRGQQVTLSCSPISGHRSVSWYQQTPGQGLQFLFEYFSETQRNKGNFPGRFSGRQFSNSRSEMNVSTLELGDSALYLCASNLGVGETQYFGPGTRLLVL.

V usage is TRBV27 and J usage is TRBJ1-4; D remains unclear. The CDR3 contains 12 residues. CDR1 MNHEY and CDR2 SMNVEV come from the germline V gene (reference sequence). Trimming stripped 4 bases from V and 7 bases from J, with 7 bases between. The CDR3 here is CASSSRTEKLFF. The CDR3 DNA reads as TGTGCCAGCAGTTCCCGTACTGAAAAACTGTTTTTT.

The V and J genes are TRBV5-1 and TRBJ2-3; D perhaps matches TRBD2 (6 bases). This CDR3 comprises 15 residues. Trimming left V 0 bases short and J 0 bases short, with 8 bases between. The germline V gene has CDR1 SGHRS and CDR2 YFSETQ. CDR3 sequence reads: CASSLDGTSTDTQYF. CDR3 coding DNA: TGCGCCAGCAGCTTGGACGGGACTAGCACAGATACGCAGTATTTT.

A few counts support this clonotype. V and J are TRBV5-4 and TRBJ2-4, with TRBD1 identical over 7 bases. The CDR3 contains 15 residues. V shed 4 bases and J 8 bases; nucleotides not matched to a gene: 12. Per germline, CDR1 SGHNT and CDR2 YYREEE (reference sequence). In nucleotides, the CDR3 is TGTGCCAGCAGCGACAGGGTAGGGTATTTAGACATTCAGTACTTC. Translation: CASSDRVGYLDIQYF.

V and J are TRBV5-4 and TRBJ1-2; D perhaps matches TRBD1 (5 bases). The CDR3 extends over 14 amino acids. Trimming removed 0 bases from V and 2 bases from J, with 8 bases in between. Germline CDR1 and CDR2: SGHNT and YYREEE (reference sequence). The CDR3 loop is CASSLAGGNYGYTF. CDR3 nucleotides: TGTGCCAGCAGCTTGGCGGGGGGAAACTATGGCTACACCTTC.

This clonotype has just a few counts. This rearrangement joins TRBV7-9 to TRBJ1-2; unclear D gene. This CDR3 is built from 10 residues. Germline V gene lookup returns CDR1 SEHNR and CDR2 FQNEAQ (reference sequence). V lost 8 bases, J lost 7 bases, and 8 bases lay in between. The CDR3 sequence: CASGVGGYTF. DNA of the CDR3: TGTGCCAGCGGGGTCGGTGGCTACACCTTC. The variable domain in full, completed from reference TRBV7-9 and TRBJ1-2, reads DTGVSQNPRHKITKRGQNVTFRCDPISEHNRLYWYRQTLGQGPEFLTYFQNEAQLEKSRLLSDRFSAERPKGSFSTLEIQRTEQGDSAMYLCASGVGGYTFGSGTRLTVV.

The chain has TRBV18 and TRBJ2-1; D unresolved. The CDR3 loop spans 12 amino acids. Germline V gene data show CDR1 as KGHSH and CDR2 as LQKENI. V shed 6 bases and J shed 6 bases, with 9 bases lying between them. The CDR3 DNA sequence: TGTGCCAGCTCCCCAGCGATCAATGAGCAGTTCTTC. Translated: CASSPAINEQFF.

The table lists this clonotype with a few counts. This chain connects TRBV11-2 to TRBJ1-1, with no clear D. The CDR3 loop spans 14 amino acids. V gave up 2 bases and J gave up 3 bases, with 10 bases separating them. Germline assignment: CDR1 SGHAT and CDR2 FQNNGV. The CDR3 loop reads CASSLSGADTEAFF. The CDR3 region has the DNA TGTGCCAGCAGCTTATCGGGCGCGGACACTGAAGCTTTCTTT.

This clonotype has a handful of counts. This chain uses TRBV29-1 with TRBJ1-4, with no clear D. The CDR3 runs 14 residues. CDR1 is SQVTM, CDR2 ANQGSEA, per germline. The V gene lost 5 bases and the J gene lost 7 bases, with 17 bases spanning the gap. The CDR3 region has the DNA TGCAGCGTTCACCGACCATCATGGGGTGAAAAACTGTTTTTT. As protein: CSVHRPSWGEKLFF. The full variable domain, its missing parts supplied by reference TRBV29-1 and TRBJ1-4, is SAVISQKPSRDICQRGTSLTIQCQVDSQVTMMFWYRQQPGQSLTLIATANQGSEATYESGFVIDKFPISRPNLTFSTLTVSNMSPEDSSIYLCSVHRPSWGEKLFFGSGTQLSVL.

The CDR3 region has the DNA TGTGCCAGCAGCCCAGACCTACAGGGGCCCAATCAGCCCCAGCATTTT. It specifies CASSPDLQGPNQPQHF. This chain connects TRBV4-2 to TRBJ1-5; 7 bases align to TRBD1. V gave up 4 bases and J gave up 3 bases; unmatched junction bases: 9. Looked up from germline, CDR1 is LGHNA and CDR2 is YNFKEQ. CDR3 length: 16 residues.

This clonotype showed up just a few times. The CDR3 bases are TGTGCCAGGACTGTACGACGGAGCTCTGGAAACACCATATATTTT. Protein: CARTVRRSSGNTIYF. The gene calls are TRBV6-1 and TRBJ1-3; D unresolved. The CDR3 sequence is 15 residues long. Germline lookup yields CDR1 MNHNS and CDR2 SASEGT. V lost 9 bases, J lost 0 bases, and 15 bases lay in between.

J is TRBJ1-2 and V is TRBV4-1; D possibly corresponds to TRBD1 (6 bases). From germline, CDR1 is MGHRA and CDR2 YSYEKL. Trimming took off 0 bases at V and 7 bases at J, with 15 bases between the two ends. The CDR3 totals 15 residues. The CDR3 is CASSQEVGGAGGYTF. DNA of the CDR3: TGCGCCAGCAGCCAAGAGGTTGGGGGGGCAGGTGGCTACACCTTC.

The V gene is TRBV11-2, the J gene TRBJ2-5; a weak D match, TRBD2 (7 bases). The germline gives CDR1 SGHAT, CDR2 FQNNGV. The CDR3 length is 18 residues. V shed 5 bases and J shed 2 bases, with 24 bases lying between them. As DNA, the CDR3 is TGTGCCAGCAGCCCCAGGGCCCTAAGGGGGGGGCGGCAAGAGACCCAGTACTTC. As protein: CASSPRALRGGRQETQYF.

This clonotype was recorded a few times. V is TRBV6-2 or TRBV6-3 and J is TRBJ2-1; D gene uncertain. Germline CDR1 MNHEY, CDR2 SVGEGT. The CDR3 runs to 15 residues. Trimming left V 6 bases short and J 0 bases short, with 12 bases between. The CDR3 coding sequence is TGTGCCAGCAGCAACGGACGGACCTCCTACAATGAGCAGTTCTTC. This encodes CASSNGRTSYNEQFF.

This clonotype was found a few times. The V gene is TRBV5-1, the J gene TRBJ1-1; D unresolved. The CDR3 covers 14 residues. Per germline, CDR1 SGHRS and CDR2 YFSETQ. Deletions cut 1 base from V and 1 base from J, with 8 bases between. CDR3 sequence reads: CASSLSGPNTEAFF. The CDR3 nucleotides are TGCGCCAGCAGCTTGTCTGGGCCGAACACTGAAGCTTTCTTT. The complete variable domain, with remaining parts taken from reference TRBV5-1 and TRBJ1-1, reads KAGVTQTPRYLIKTRGQQVTLSCSPISGHRSVSWYQQTPGQGLQFLFEYFSETQRNKGNFPGRFSGRQFSNSRSEMNVSTLELGDSALYLCASSLSGPNTEAFFGQGTRLTVV.

The chain couples TRBV7-2 to TRBJ1-1, with D perhaps matching TRBD1 (6 bases). The V gene's germline CDR1 is SGHTA and CDR2 FQGNSA. This CDR3 has 15 residues. The ends were cut back, 5 bases at V and 3 bases at J, with 16 bases in the middle. The CDR3 region is CASSPQWGPDTEAFF. DNA of the CDR3: TGTGCCAGCAGCCCCCAATGGGGGCCTGACACTGAAGCTTTCTTT. Complete variable domain (other parts from reference TRBV7-2 and TRBJ1-1): GAGVSQSPSNKVTEKGKDVELRCDPISGHTALYWYRQSLGQGLEFLIYFQGNSAPDKSGLPSDRFSAERTGGSVSTLTIQRTQQEDSAVYLCASSPQWGPDTEAFFGQGTRLTVV.

This clonotype was detected only a few times. This chain's CDR3 is CASSLQSGSTDTQYF. For the CDR3, the DNA is TGTGCCAGCTCACTACAATCAGGGTCCACAGATACGCAGTATTTT. The chain has TRBV18 and TRBJ2-3; D may be TRBD1 (5 bases). The CDR3 spans 15 residues. Trimming cost V 4 bases and J 2 bases, with 13 bases left between them. Per the germline V gene, CDR1 is KGHSH and CDR2 is LQKENI.

At least ten counts were recorded for this clonotype. The rearrangement uses TRBV7-2 and TRBJ2-5, with D unclear. Trimming took off 1 base at V and 0 bases at J, with 6 bases between the two ends. The CDR3 contains 14 residues. Germline lookup yields CDR1 SGHTA and CDR2 FQGNSA. This chain's CDR3 is CASSLGSYQETQYF. The CDR3 DNA follows: TGTGCCAGCAGCTTAGGTAGTTACCAAGAGACCCAGTACTTC.

This clonotype has a handful of counts. The chain has TRBV4-1 and TRBJ1-2; tentative D call: TRBD1 (5 bases). Germline V gives CDR1 MGHRA, CDR2 YSYEKL. The CDR3 runs 16 residues. Deletions cut 1 base from V and 7 bases from J, with 19 bases between. The CDR3 loop reads CASSQVAGQGSVGYTF. In DNA, the CDR3 is TGCGCCAGCAGCCAAGTTGCGGGGCAGGGAAGCGTTGGCTACACCTTC.

The chain recombines TRBV9 with TRBJ1-2; D may be TRBD1 (5 bases). The V end was cut by 2 bases, the J end by 6 bases, with 11 bases between. CDR1 and CDR2 from the germline V gene are SGDLS and YYNGEE. The CDR3 is 13 amino acids. The CDR3: CASSVGGGNGYTF. As DNA, the CDR3 is TGTGCCAGCAGCGTTGGTGGGGGGAATGGCTACACCTTC.

CDR3 nucleotide sequence: TGTGCCACCCAGCTTGGGCAGACAGGGGTGGCAGATACGCAGTATTTT. This gives the protein CATQLGQTGVADTQYF. This sequence joins TRBV5-6 and TRBJ2-3; 8 positions match TRBD1. The J segment lost 4 bases and the V segment lost 9 bases, leaving 16 bases of the junction unmatched. CDR1 is SGHDT, CDR2 YYEEEE, per germline. This CDR3 region has 16 residues.

On this clonotype itself: An end of the junction does not agree with germline; a read error may underlie this. The chain recombines TRBV20-1 with TRBJ2-3; tentative D call: TRBD1 (5 bases). The CDR3 consists of 18 residues. Per the germline V gene, CDR1 is DFQATT and CDR2 is SNEGSKA (reference sequence). DNA for the CDR3: TGCTGTGCTAGAGATCTCGCAGGACACGGAACTAGCACAGATACGCAGTATTTT. Its translation is CCARDLAGHGTSTDTQYF.

In this sample, this clonotype turned up a few times. The chain uses TRBV4-3 and TRBJ2-3, with a possible D match to TRBD1 (5 bases). CDR3 size: 15 residues. Germline CDR1 reads LGHNA; CDR2 reads YSLEER. Trimming left V 6 bases short and J 1 base short, with 14 bases between. CDR3 region: CASRSEAGRTDTQYF. CDR3 bases: TGCGCCAGCAGGTCGGAAGCAGGGCGCACAGATACGCAGTATTTT.

This clonotype has just a few counts. In DNA form, the CDR3 reads TGCAGCGTTGAAGATGGCGATCAGCCCCAGCATTTT. This gives the protein CSVEDGDQPQHF. The V and J genes are TRBV29-1 and TRBJ1-5; D gene unclear. The ends were cut back, 0 bases at V and 5 bases at J, with 5 bases in the middle. The germline gives CDR1 SQVTM, CDR2 ANQGSEA. The CDR3 consists of 12 residues.

This clonotype came up many times. The CDR3 nucleotides read TGCAGCGCCCGGCCGAGAAACACCGGGGAGCTGTTTTTT. Protein sequence: CSARPRNTGELFF. The chain uses TRBV29-1 and TRBJ2-2; D gene unclear. Trimming removed 7 bases at V and 2 bases at J, with 11 bases between. Looked up from germline, CDR1 is SQVTM and CDR2 is ANQGSEA. This CDR3 has 13 amino acids.

This clonotype was recorded many times. The V gene is TRBV7-9, the J gene TRBJ2-3; D not resolved. Germline V gene lookup returns CDR1 SEHNR and CDR2 FQNEAQ (reference sequence). Trimming left V 2 bases short and J 6 bases short, with 15 bases between. The CDR3 has 15 amino acids. The CDR3: CASSLRSGATDTQYF. The CDR3 nucleotides are TGTGCCAGCAGCTTAAGGTCCGGAGCGACGGATACGCAGTATTTT.

This clonotype has only a few counts. The chain recombines TRBV18 with TRBJ2-1; D unclear. The V gene's germline CDR1 is KGHSH and CDR2 LQKENI. V lost 2 bases and J lost 6, with 14 bases in between. The CDR3 is 15 residues long. The CDR3 DNA sequence: TGTGCCAGCTCACCAAAGTCATCAGGCAGCAATGAGCAGTTCTTC. It translates to CASSPKSSGSNEQFF.

V gene TRBV12-3 or TRBV12-4 combines with J gene TRBJ2-6; D might be TRBD2 (6 bases). V was clipped by 0 bases and J by 3 bases, with 9 bases between them. This CDR3 has 16 residues. For the CDR3, the DNA is TGTGCCAGCAGTTTAGCGGGGGGAGTTGGGGCCAACGTCCTGACTTTC. This sequence encodes CASSLAGGVGANVLTF.